Following are 9 T cell receptor beta chains from one sample sequenced in a study of blood T cell repertoires in COVID-19. Clones were sequenced by immunoSEQ multiplex PCR, and TCRdb holds only the in-frame ones, with some missing. In the table there are over 15,000 clones, roughly three quarters of which are singletons. The sequencing input was peripheral blood. All receptors come from a man aged 60-69 years with acute or convalescent COVID-19.

The rearrangement joins TRBV14 to TRBJ2-3; possibly TRBD1 for D (6 bases). The CDR3 loop spans 15 amino acids. Germline V gene data show CDR1 as SGHDN and CDR2 as FVKESK. Trimming cost V 3 bases and J 0 bases, with 10 bases left between them. The CDR3 nucleotides are TGTGCCAGCAGCCAGGACAGACCGAGCACAGATACGCAGTATTTT. Translation: CASSQDRPSTDTQYF.

The chain recombines TRBV15 with TRBJ1-1; D is unclear. The germline V gene encodes CDR1 LNHNV and CDR2 YYDKDF (reference sequence). V was shortened by 2 bases and J by 3 bases, with 10 bases between the two germline ends. The CDR3 extends over 14 amino acids. The CDR3 bases are TGTGCCACCAGCAGATTCCTACCGTACACTGAAGCTTTCTTT. Protein: CATSRFLPYTEAFF.

This chain joins TRBV7-2 and TRBJ1-6, with a weak D call TRBD1 (5 bases). Germline loops: CDR1 SGHTA, CDR2 FQGNSA. V was shortened by 2 bases and J by 12 bases, with 11 bases between the two germline ends. CDR3 size: 13 residues. The CDR3 region is CASSLSPGGPLHF. The CDR3, as DNA: TGTGCCAGCAGCTTAAGCCCGGGGGGACCCCTCCACTTT.

The gene calls are TRBV7-8 and TRBJ2-1; possibly TRBD2 for D (5 bases). This CDR3 contains 16 residues. V was shortened by 5 bases and J by 0 bases, with 14 bases between the two germline ends. In germline, CDR1 is SGHVS, CDR2 FQNEAQ. DNA for the CDR3: TGTGCCAGCAGCAAAAGGACTGGGAGCTCCTACAATGAGCAGTTCTTC. Residues: CASSKRTGSSYNEQFF.

J is TRBJ1-4 and V is TRBV5-1, with 9 bases lining up with TRBD1. This CDR3 is 14 amino acids long. The ends lost 5 bases at V and 6 bases at J; junction bases unmatched: 5. Germline lookup yields CDR1 SGHRS and CDR2 YFSETQ. Written as DNA, the CDR3 is TGCGCCAGCAGAAGGGACAGGGCAGATGAAAAACTGTTTTTT. It encodes CASRRDRADEKLFF.

This clone was seen a few times. The chain couples TRBV11-2 to TRBJ1-1; D gene ambiguous. Trimming took off 2 bases at V and 1 base at J, with 5 bases between the two ends. This CDR3 has 13 residues. From germline, CDR1 is SGHAT and CDR2 FQNNGV. The CDR3 sequence is CASSLMRNTEAFF. The CDR3 DNA follows: TGTGCCAGCAGCTTAATGAGGAACACTGAAGCTTTCTTT.

The V call is TRBV21-1, the J call TRBJ1-1; the table assigns TRBD1, which was not confirmed against the DNA. TRBV21-1 is deemed a pseudogene. This CDR3 is 16 amino acids long. The CDR3 DNA reads as TGTGCCAGCAGCAAAGAATTAAGGCAGGGCGCCACTGAAGCTTTCTTT. This gives the protein CASSKELRQGATEAFF.

Remarks on this clone: This specimen includes other DNA sequences encoding the same CDR3. This rearrangement joins TRBV19 to TRBJ1-1, with a tentative D call TRBD1 (6 bases). The V and J ends lost 3 bases and 8 bases respectively, with 13 bases between them. CDR3 length: 13 residues. Germline V CDR1 and CDR2: LNHDA, SQIVND (reference sequence). CDR3: CASSILGGGEAFF. CDR3 DNA: TGTGCCAGTAGTATCCTGGGAGGGGGGGAAGCTTTCTTT. Complete variable domain (other parts from reference TRBV19 and TRBJ1-1): DGGITQSPKYLFRKEGQNVTLSCEQNLNHDAMYWYRQDPGQGLRLIYYSQIVNDFQKGDIAEGYSVSREKKESFPLTVTSAQKNPTAFYLCASSILGGGEAFFGQGTRLTVV.

V is TRBV7-9 and J is TRBJ1-2; 10 nucleotides agree with TRBD1. V trimming: 1 base; J trimming: 14 bases; junction bases outside the gene matches: 7. Per germline, CDR1 SEHNR and CDR2 FQNEAQ (reference sequence). The CDR3 runs to 13 residues. The CDR3 protein is CASSLGQGAYQTF. As DNA, the CDR3 is TGTGCCAGCAGCTTAGGACAGGGGGCGTATCAGACCTTC.